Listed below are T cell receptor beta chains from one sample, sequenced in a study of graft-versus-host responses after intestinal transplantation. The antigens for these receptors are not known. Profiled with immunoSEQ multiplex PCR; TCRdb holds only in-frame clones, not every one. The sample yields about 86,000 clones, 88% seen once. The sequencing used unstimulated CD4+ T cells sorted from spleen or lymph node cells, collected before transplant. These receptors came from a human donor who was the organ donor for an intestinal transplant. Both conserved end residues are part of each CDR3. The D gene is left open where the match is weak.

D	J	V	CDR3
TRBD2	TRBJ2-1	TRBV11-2	CASSNLAGVGNEQFF
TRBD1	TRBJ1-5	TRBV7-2	CASSLVQGVGQPQHF
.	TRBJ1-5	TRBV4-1	CASSQIGTSNQPQHF
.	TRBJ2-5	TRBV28	CASSFPKGGVEETQYF
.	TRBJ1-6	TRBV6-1	CASSEGGGNSPLHF
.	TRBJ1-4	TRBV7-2	CASSLVPETNEKLFF
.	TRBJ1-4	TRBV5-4	CASSPGGSTKDEKLFF
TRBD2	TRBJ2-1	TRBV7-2	CASTGGSSYNEQFF
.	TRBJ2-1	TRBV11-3	CASSLDRGSYNEQFF
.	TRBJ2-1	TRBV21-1	CASSKNPEGDEQFF
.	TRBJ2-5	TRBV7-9	CASSLVANWFETQYF
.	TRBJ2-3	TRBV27	CASLSAGGGKDTQYF
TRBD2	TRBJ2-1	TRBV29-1	CSVERLAGNEQFF
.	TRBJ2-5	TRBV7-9	CASSLRNSPGLKETQYF
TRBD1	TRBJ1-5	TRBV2	CASSRDRQNQPQHF
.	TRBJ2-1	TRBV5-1	CASSLVVYGEQFF
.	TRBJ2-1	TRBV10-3	CAISEYSRQFF
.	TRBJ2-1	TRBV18	CASSPTDSHVDEQFF
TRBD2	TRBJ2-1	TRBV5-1	CASSFGAGDALNEQFF
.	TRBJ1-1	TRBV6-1	CASTRHTNTEAFF
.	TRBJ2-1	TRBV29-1	CSVDRGSWDNEQFF
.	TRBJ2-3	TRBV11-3	CASSLEAADTQYF
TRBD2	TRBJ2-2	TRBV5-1	CASSWASGGADGELFF
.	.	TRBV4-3	CASSRARGQIEYEQYF
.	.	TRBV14	CASSQDLLSYEQYF
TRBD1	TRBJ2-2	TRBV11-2	CASRASTGKPGELFF
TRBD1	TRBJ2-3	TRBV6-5	CASSLRGLGDTQYF
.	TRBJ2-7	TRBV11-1	CASSRGYEQYF
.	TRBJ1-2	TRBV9	CASSEAAGGGYTF